This entry lists 32 T cell receptor beta chains sequenced from one sample in a study of control samples from healthy donors and cancer patients. The data were produced by immunoSEQ multiplex PCR, yet TCRdb's version contains in-frame clones alone and is incomplete. The sample yields 150,000 to 200,000 clones, 90% seen once. Sequencing was carried out using blood. The source is a woman aged 50 to 60 in good health.

The rearrangement links TRBV19 to TRBJ1-5; the match to TRBD1 covers 7 bases. Germline-derived CDR1 and CDR2 are LNHDA and SQIVND (reference sequence). After removal of 4 bases from V and 4 bases from J, the junction contained 1 base not matched to a gene. This CDR3 is 13 amino acids long. This CDR3 reads CASSRDRNQPQHF. The CDR3 bases are TGTGCCAGTAGTAGGGACAGAAATCAGCCCCAGCATTTT.

On this clone itself: At one end, the junction sequence differs from germline, possibly due to a read error. In the same sample, other DNA sequences code for this CDR3. V is TRBV7-9 and J is TRBJ2-3; D is possibly TRBD1 or TRBD2 (5 bases each). The CDR3 extends over 17 amino acids. CDR1 and CDR2 (germline): SEHNR, FQNEAQ (reference sequence). CDR3 nucleotide sequence: TGTGCCAGCAGCTTAATCAGCGGACGGCGTGGGGCAGATACGCAATATTTT. Encoded protein: CASSLISGRRGADTQYF.

The chain carries TRBV28 and TRBJ2-7; 7 bases map to TRBD1. The J segment lost 2 bases and the V segment lost 6 bases, leaving 4 bases of the junction unmatched. This CDR3 has 13 amino acids. Germline CDR1 MDHEN, CDR2 SYDVKM. CDR3 sequence: CASRWTGPYEQYF. CDR3 DNA sequence: TGTGCCAGCAGGTGGACAGGACCCTACGAGCAGTACTTC.

V is TRBV19 and J is TRBJ1-5; D possibly corresponds to TRBD1 (6 bases). V lost 5 bases, J lost 5 bases, and 13 bases lay in between. This CDR3 contains 14 residues. Germline CDR1 reads LNHDA; CDR2 reads SQIVND (reference sequence). The CDR3 reads CASSLTGKDQPQHF. In DNA form, the CDR3 reads TGTGCCAGTAGTTTAACAGGGAAGGATCAGCCCCAGCATTTT.

Points on this clone: Other DNA sequences of this sample code for an identical CDR3. The chain joins TRBV28 to TRBJ2-1; no definite D call. V was trimmed by 8 bases and J by 0 bases, leaving 2 bases between them. CDR3 length: 11 residues. Germline V gene sequence: CDR1 MDHEN, CDR2 SYDVKM. The CDR3 DNA is TGTGCCAGCGCCTCCTACAATGAGCAGTTCTTC. This translates into CASASYNEQFF.

This clone was picked up one time. This sequence joins TRBV28 and TRBJ2-5, with D uncertain. The germline V gene has CDR1 MDHEN and CDR2 SYDVKM. Between the trimmed V and J ends, which lost 2 bases and 5 bases, there was a span of 9 bases. The CDR3 is 13 amino acids. CDR3 sequence (DNA): TGTGCCAGCAGTTTAGGATGGCGGGAGACCCAGTACTTC. It specifies CASSLGWRETQYF.

The V and J genes are TRBV28 and TRBJ2-1, with 8 bases identical to TRBD2. V lost 4 bases, J lost 5 bases, and 10 bases stayed unmatched. CDR3 length: 16 residues. CDR1 is MDHEN and CDR2 is SYDVKM in the germline V gene. The CDR3 loop reads CASSSATRAGDNEQFF. CDR3 nucleotide sequence: TGTGCCAGCAGTTCCGCGACTAGAGCGGGAGACAATGAGCAGTTCTTC.

The chain has TRBV4-1 and TRBJ1-4; D gene ambiguous. The V end lost 0 bases, the J end lost 1 base, and 9 bases lay between the germline ends. Germline CDR1 and CDR2: MGHRA and YSYEKL. The CDR3 loop spans 16 amino acids. The CDR3 DNA reads as TGCGCCAGCAGCCAAGATGGTACTCTAACTAATGAAAAACTGTTTTTT. Amino acid sequence: CASSQDGTLTNEKLFF.

This chain connects TRBV6-6 to TRBJ2-1; a possible D gene is TRBD2 (7 bases). The CDR3 is 13 amino acids. Per germline, CDR1 MNHNY and CDR2 SVGAGI (reference sequence). The germline V and J ends were trimmed by 8 bases and 4 bases, with 12 bases remaining between them. CDR3 sequence (DNA): TGTGCCAGCGGGGGGGCTCCTTACAATGAGCAGTTCTTC. Translating gives CASGGAPYNEQFF.

V usage is TRBV5-5 and J usage is TRBJ2-2; TRBD1 agrees at 8 bases. Per the germline V gene, CDR1 is SGHKS and CDR2 is YYEKEE (reference sequence). V lost 1 base, J lost 1 base, and 3 bases stayed unmatched. The CDR3 length is 16 residues. The DNA of the CDR3 is TGTGCCAGCAGCTTGCCCGGGACAGGGAACACCGGGGAGCTGTTTTTT. Its translation: CASSLPGTGNTGELFF.

V usage is TRBV5-4 and J usage is TRBJ2-5, with TRBD1 identical over 7 bases. Looked up from germline, CDR1 is SGHNT and CDR2 is YYREEE (reference sequence). The CDR3 has 15 amino acids. The V segment lost 2 bases and the J segment 2 bases; nucleotides outside the gene matches: 6. The CDR3 DNA reads TGTGCCAGCAGCTTAGGGACAGTAGCTCAAGAGACCCAGTACTTC. Translation gives CASSLGTVAQETQYF.

The chain links TRBV7-2 to TRBJ2-5; 11 bases are a match to TRBD2. V lost 1 base to trimming and J lost 1 base; unmatched junction nucleotides: 5. Germline V gene lookup returns CDR1 SGHTA and CDR2 FQGNSA. The CDR3 loop spans 17 amino acids. The CDR3 is CASSLGLAGTTQETQYF. DNA of the CDR3: TGTGCCAGCAGCTTAGGACTAGCGGGGACCACCCAAGAGACCCAGTACTTC. The variable domain in full, with the rest retrieved from reference TRBV7-2 and TRBJ2-5, is GAGVSQSPSNKVTEKGKDVELRCDPISGHTALYWYRQSLGQGLEFLIYFQGNSAPDKSGLPSDRFSAERTGGSVSTLTIQRTQQEDSAVYLCASSLGLAGTTQETQYFGPGTRLLVL.

V and J are TRBV6-5 and TRBJ2-1; D is unclear. The CDR3 extends over 14 amino acids. Per the germline V gene, CDR1 is MNHEY and CDR2 is SVGAGI. V lost 6 bases to trimming and J lost 2 bases, with 11 bases between them. The CDR3 loop is CASRFGPPYNEQFF. The CDR3 DNA reads TGTGCCAGCAGGTTTGGCCCTCCCTACAATGAGCAGTTCTTC.

The gene calls are TRBV9 and TRBJ2-7; D is uncertain. The V end lost 4 bases, the J end lost 0 bases, and 14 bases lay between the germline ends. CDR1 is SGDLS, CDR2 YYNGEE, per germline. This CDR3 is 15 amino acids long. In DNA, the CDR3 is TGTGCCAGCAGCCCAACTCCGGAAAGCTCCTACGAGCAGTACTTC. This codes for CASSPTPESSYEQYF.

This chain links TRBV6-6 with TRBJ1-3, with 7 bases that match TRBD1. The ends lost 4 bases at V and 3 bases at J; junction bases unmatched: 3. This CDR3 spans 14 amino acids. CDR1 is MNHNY and CDR2 is SVGAGI in the germline V gene (reference sequence). CDR3 sequence reads: CASSLGTVGNTIYF. The DNA of the CDR3 is TGTGCCAGCAGTTTGGGGACAGTTGGAAACACCATATATTTT.

The chain is built from TRBV6-5 and TRBJ1-4; possible D gene TRBD1, 5 bases. The CDR3 consists of 15 residues. Deletions cut 7 bases from V and 2 bases from J, with 14 bases between. Germline V gene sequence: CDR1 MNHEY, CDR2 SVGAGI. CDR3 in DNA: TGTGCCAGCACCCGGCGGGGGGGGACTAATGAAAAACTGTTTTTT. Amino acids: CASTRRGGTNEKLFF.

This chain links TRBV7-3 with TRBJ1-1, with D hard to call. The CDR3 is made up of 13 amino acids. The V end was cut by 3 bases, the J end by 4 bases, with 9 bases between. CDR1 and CDR2 (germline): SGHTA, FQGTGA. Here the CDR3 reads CASSFDRRTEAFF. DNA for the CDR3: TGTGCCAGCAGCTTCGACCGACGCACTGAAGCTTTCTTT. The whole variable domain, remainder taken from reference TRBV7-3 and TRBJ1-1, is GAGVSQTPSNKVTEKGKYVELRCDPISGHTALYWYRQSLGQGPEFLIYFQGTGAADDSGLPNDRFFAVRPEGSVSTLKIQRTERGDSAVYLCASSFDRRTEAFFGQGTRLTVV.

This chain joins TRBV5-6 and TRBJ2-2; D unresolved. The CDR3 has 16 residues. Per germline, CDR1 SGHDT and CDR2 YYEEEE. Trimming cost V 0 bases and J 6 bases, with 15 bases left between them. Written as DNA, the CDR3 is TGTGCCAGCAGCTTGGCCGTCGGGTATCGGTCCGGGGAGCTGTTTTTT. This sequence encodes CASSLAVGYRSGELFF.

The chain combines TRBV10-3 with TRBJ1-1; D is possibly TRBD1 (5 bases). Germline CDR1 reads ENHRY; CDR2 reads SYGVKD. V dropped 5 bases and J dropped 0 bases, with 13 bases sitting between them. This CDR3 spans 15 amino acids. In DNA form, the CDR3 reads TGTGCCATCAGTCCCAGGGAGGGACTGAACACTGAAGCTTTCTTT. It codes for CAISPREGLNTEAFF.

This chain links TRBV18 with TRBJ2-7; D might be TRBD1 (6 bases). V gave up 3 bases and J gave up 3 bases, with 12 bases separating them. The CDR3 totals 14 residues. Germline V gene lookup returns CDR1 KGHSH and CDR2 LQKENI. CDR3 DNA sequence: TGTGCCAGCTCACCCTCGACAGGTAACTACGAGCAGTACTTC. This gives the protein CASSPSTGNYEQYF.

CDR3 amino acids: CAAGRPQLDTGELFF. CDR3 coding DNA: TGTGCCGCGGGGAGGCCCCAGTTGGACACCGGGGAGCTGTTTTTT. V gene TRBV6-5 combines with J gene TRBJ2-2; a possible D gene is TRBD2 (6 bases). Deletions cut 11 bases from V and 3 bases from J, with 19 bases between. The CDR3 consists of 15 residues. Germline-derived CDR1 and CDR2 are MNHEY and SVGAGI.

The chain is built from TRBV7-2 and TRBJ2-3; the match to TRBD1 covers 8 bases. The CDR3 covers 15 residues. Trimming cost V 1 base and J 4 bases; bases outside gene matches: 4. CDR1 SGHTA and CDR2 FQGNSA come from the germline V gene. In DNA, the CDR3 is TGTGCCAGCAGCTTAGTCCAGGGGGCCGCAGATACGCAGTATTTT. Its translation is CASSLVQGAADTQYF.

The rearrangement joins TRBV6-6 to TRBJ1-1; D is uncertain. V was clipped by 5 bases and J by 2 bases, with 9 bases between them. The CDR3 covers 13 residues. In germline, CDR1 is MNHNY, CDR2 SVGAGI (reference sequence). The CDR3 DNA reads as TGTGCCAGCAGTGCGCAGAGAAACACTGAAGCTTTCTTT. Translation gives CASSAQRNTEAFF.

In this sample, this clone turned up once. The chain employs TRBV27 and TRBJ2-7; D remains unclear. The J call may be wrong; the DNA end is better matched by TRBJ2-1. There are 16 residues in the CDR3. Germline V gene sequence: CDR1 MNHEY, CDR2 SMNVEV (reference sequence). Written as DNA, the CDR3 is TGTGCCAGCAGTTCCCCCCGAGGTAGCTCCTACAATGAGCAGTTCTTC. Residues: CASSSPRGSSYNEQFF.

This clone was observed a handful of times. This chain connects TRBV13 to TRBJ2-7; TRBD1 might be the D (5 bases). Trimming shortened V by 3 bases and J by 2 bases, and 23 bases separated the two germline ends. Germline V gene data show CDR1 as PRHDT and CDR2 as FYEKMQ (reference sequence). CDR3 length: 18 residues. The CDR3 loop is CASSLTVPFRERTYEQYF. The CDR3 DNA sequence: TGTGCCAGCAGCTTGACAGTGCCCTTTAGAGAGAGGACCTACGAGCAGTACTTC.

This clone has only one observation. This rearrangement joins TRBV10-3 to TRBJ1-5, with D perhaps TRBD1 (6 bases). Germline lookup yields CDR1 ENHRY and CDR2 SYGVKD. V lost 6 bases, J lost 1 base, and 10 bases lay in between. The CDR3 has 14 amino acids. Here the CDR3 reads CAIRDSDSNQPQHF. The DNA of the CDR3 is TGTGCCATCAGGGACAGCGACAGCAATCAGCCCCAGCATTTT.

Written as DNA, the CDR3 is TGTGCCAGCAGTAGGGGGGACAGGGTAACTGAAGCTTTCTTT. Protein sequence: CASSRGDRVTEAFF. The genes are TRBV6-5 and TRBJ1-1, with 9 bases lining up with TRBD1. The CDR3 loop spans 14 amino acids. Germline values: CDR1 MNHEY, CDR2 SVGAGI. V was clipped by 5 bases and J by 5 bases; unmatched bases: 6.

As DNA, the CDR3 is TGTGCCAGCAGCTTAGGGTACGCTGATGGAAACACCATATATTTT. This gives the protein CASSLGYADGNTIYF. This chain joins TRBV7-9 and TRBJ1-3; D gene ambiguous. The germline CDR1 and CDR2 sequences are SEHNR and FQNEAQ (reference sequence). Trimming shortened V by 1 base and J by 3 bases, and 10 bases separated the two germline ends. The CDR3 length is 15 residues.

The rearrangement joins TRBV5-1 to TRBJ2-3; D is perhaps TRBD1 or TRBD2 (6 bases each). CDR1 SGHRS and CDR2 YFSETQ come from the germline V gene. This CDR3 spans 15 amino acids. The V and J ends lost 5 bases and 2 bases respectively, with 15 bases between them. The CDR3 sequence is CASRAEGGNTDTQYF. DNA for the CDR3: TGCGCCAGCAGGGCGGAGGGGGGCAACACAGATACGCAGTATTTT.

V is TRBV21-1 and J is TRBJ2-2; the table's D call TRBD2 went unverified against the DNA. TRBV21-1 constitutes a pseudogene. The CDR3 contains 16 residues. The CDR3 DNA reads as TGTGCCAGCAGCCAAGGGACTAGCCGGGAGTCCGGGGAGCTGTTTTTT. It translates to CASSQGTSRESGELFF.

Note on this clone: This CDR3 is also generated by other DNA sequences in the sample. This chain's CDR3 is CASSLGRGTYNEQFF. Written as DNA, the CDR3 is TGTGCCAGCAGCTTAGGTCGGGGGACCTACAATGAGCAGTTCTTC. This rearrangement joins TRBV7-9 to TRBJ2-1; possible D gene TRBD2, 6 bases. Per the germline V gene, CDR1 is SEHNR and CDR2 is FQNEAQ (reference sequence). V gave up 1 base and J gave up 2 bases, with 9 bases separating them. This CDR3 contains 15 residues.

This sequence joins TRBV12-3 or TRBV12-4 and TRBJ1-2; D perhaps matches TRBD1 (5 bases). CDR3 size: 13 residues. The germline V and J ends were trimmed by 1 base and 8 bases, with 11 bases remaining between them. The CDR3: CASSLGAGIGYTF. DNA of the CDR3: TGTGCCAGCAGTTTAGGAGCAGGGATCGGCTACACCTTC.